The 9 T cell receptor beta chains below all came from one sample that was sequenced in a study of T cell responses to AZD1222 COVID-19 vaccine. This table comes from immunoSEQ multiplex PCR, and its TCRdb copy is limited to in-frame clones, with some not included. The sample lists 140,000 or so clones; approximately 86% were seen once. The sequences come from peripheral blood, collected 28 days after the second dose of the MenACWY control vaccine. These receptors were taken from an adult who received the MenACWY meningococcal vaccine as a control.

The V gene is TRBV24-1, the J gene TRBJ2-1; maybe TRBD1 (6 bases). CDR3 length: 15 residues. CDR1 is KGHDR, CDR2 SFDVKD, per germline. The V and J ends lost 0 bases and 8 bases respectively, with 13 bases between them. CDR3 loop: CATSDLPGVSHEQFF. Written as DNA, the CDR3 is TGTGCCACCAGTGATTTGCCAGGGGTGTCCCATGAGCAGTTCTTC.

In its sample, this clone was seen once. The chain couples TRBV19 to TRBJ1-5; D call uncertain. CDR1 and CDR2 (germline): LNHDA, SQIVND (reference sequence). V shed 5 bases and J shed 16 bases, with 24 bases lying between them. This CDR3 comprises 14 residues. CDR3 coding DNA: TGTGCCAGTAGTTTCCCGTCCCCGGCAGGTGAGGGTCATTTT. This translates into CASSFPSPAGEGHF.

This clone is a singleton in its sample. V and J are TRBV2 and TRBJ1-1; D gene unclear. Trimming removed 3 bases at V and 1 base at J, with 9 bases between. The germline gives CDR1 SNHLY, CDR2 FYNNEI. The CDR3 spans 14 residues. The CDR3 region is CASSDTRPNTEAFF. CDR3 nucleotides: TGTGCCAGCAGTGACACAAGACCGAACACTGAAGCTTTCTTT. Complete variable domain (other parts from reference TRBV2 and TRBJ1-1): EPEVTQTPSHQVTQMGQEVILRCVPISNHLYFYWYRQILGQKVEFLVSFYNNEISEKSEIFDDQFSVERPDGSNFTLKIRSTKLEDSAMYFCASSDTRPNTEAFFGQGTRLTVV.

This clone was recorded once. In DNA, the CDR3 is TGCAGCGTGACCCTAGCGGGGGTCTCCAAAAACATTCAGTACTTC. Translating gives CSVTLAGVSKNIQYF. The chain carries TRBV29-1 and TRBJ2-4; the match to TRBD2 covers 10 bases. V dropped 6 bases and J dropped 2; count of bases not matched to a gene: 7. Germline-derived CDR1 and CDR2 are SQVTM and ANQGSEA. This CDR3 is built from 15 residues.

This clone occurred once. The chain is built from TRBV25-1 and TRBJ2-6; D is unclear. In germline, CDR1 is MGHDK, CDR2 SYGVNS. This CDR3 has 14 residues. The V end lost 3 bases, the J end lost 0 bases, and 3 bases lay between the germline ends. CDR3 bases: TGTGCCAGCAGTGAGTCCTCTGGGGCCAACGTCCTGACTTTC. Protein product: CASSESSGANVLTF.

This CDR3 reads CASSRDRGRTEAFF. As DNA, the CDR3 is TGTGCCAGCAGCCGTGACAGGGGGAGGACTGAAGCTTTCTTT. This chain connects TRBV7-8 to TRBJ1-1; 9 bases line up with TRBD1. Losses at the gene ends were 5 bases for V and 5 bases for J; bases not matched to a gene: 6. Germline CDR1 SGHVS, CDR2 FQNEAQ. The CDR3 runs to 14 residues.

This rearrangement joins TRBV19 to TRBJ1-2; no definite D call. The germline CDR1 and CDR2 sequences are LNHDA and SQIVND (reference sequence). The CDR3 loop spans 13 amino acids. Trimming removed 7 bases from V and 4 bases from J, with 13 bases in between. The chain's CDR3 is CASMAETGYGYTF. The DNA for the CDR3 is TGTGCCAGTATGGCCGAGACGGGCTATGGCTACACCTTC.

The chain joins TRBV27 to TRBJ1-5; D not resolved. CDR3 size: 15 residues. CDR1 MNHEY and CDR2 SMNVEV come from the germline V gene (reference sequence). Between the trimmed V and J ends, which lost 3 bases and 0 bases, there was a span of 9 bases. CDR3 region: CASSFARYSNQPQHF. CDR3 bases: TGTGCCAGCAGTTTCGCGCGATATAGCAATCAGCCCCAGCATTTT.

This chain connects TRBV25-1 to TRBJ1-6; 8 nucleotides align to TRBD1. Losses at the gene ends were 6 bases for V and 7 bases for J; bases not matched to a gene: 2. The germline V gene encodes CDR1 MGHDK and CDR2 SYGVNS. The CDR3 runs to 13 residues. The CDR3, as DNA: TGTGCCAGCAGGGACAGGGTAAATTCACCCCTCCACTTT. This translates into CASRDRVNSPLHF.